These T cell receptor beta chains were read from a single sample in a study of vaccination effects on CD4 cells after COVID-19. No cognate antigen is known for these TCRs. Produced via immunoSEQ multiplex PCR; TCRdb's table is partial and in-frame only. The sample has about 23,000 clones, 65% to 70% seen once. The sequencing used CD4+ T cells from PBMCs cultured with HCoV-NL63 spike peptides, collected before COVID-19 vaccination. The receptors come from a human donor who received a COVID-19 vaccine. Both conserved end residues are part of each CDR3. Each record gives: V gene, J gene, clone size, D gene, CDR3 protein, CDR3 DNA. A D gene is named only where the DNA matches it firmly. Clone size is not always given. Where it is, it says once, few, many or a class for expanded clones.

V gene: TRBV3-1/TRBV3-2
J gene: TRBJ1-2
clone size: NA
D gene: NA
CDR3 protein: CASSQDLTAGRYYGYTF
CDR3 DNA: TGTGCCAGCAGCCAAGATCTTACGGCAGGGCGCTACTATGGCTACACCTTC

V gene: TRBV12-5
J gene: TRBJ2-1
clone size: few
D gene: NA
CDR3 protein: CASGLVNYNEQFF
CDR3 DNA: TGTGCTAGTGGTTTGGTAAATTACAATGAGCAGTTCTTC

V gene: TRBV18
J gene: TRBJ2-3
clone size: NA
D gene: NA
CDR3 protein: CASSLPADTQYF
CDR3 DNA: TGTGCCAGCTCGCTCCCGGCAGATACGCAGTATTTT

V gene: TRBV30
J gene: TRBJ1-1
clone size: NA
D gene: TRBD1
CDR3 protein: CAWGQGNTEAFF
CDR3 DNA: TGTGCCTGGGGACAGGGGAACACTGAAGCTTTCTTT

V gene: TRBV3-1/TRBV3-2
J gene: TRBJ1-2
clone size: few
D gene: NA
CDR3 protein: CASSQVTANYGYTF
CDR3 DNA: TGTGCCAGCAGCCAAGTAACAGCTAACTATGGCTACACCTTC

V gene: TRBV10-2
J gene: TRBJ1-2
clone size: once
D gene: NA
CDR3 protein: CASSEGAKNYGYTF
CDR3 DNA: TGCGCCAGCAGTGAAGGGGCGAAGAACTATGGCTACACCTTC

V gene: TRBV6-5
J gene: TRBJ1-4
clone size: NA
D gene: NA
CDR3 protein: CASRQGFANEKLFF
CDR3 DNA: TGTGCCAGCAGGCAGGGGTTTGCTAATGAAAAACTGTTTTTT

V gene: TRBV9
J gene: TRBJ2-7
clone size: NA
D gene: NA
CDR3 protein: CASSVADPTYEQYF
CDR3 DNA: TGTGCCAGCAGCGTAGCGGATCCGACCTACGAGCAGTACTTC

V gene: TRBV5-1
J gene: TRBJ2-2
clone size: NA
D gene: NA
CDR3 protein: CASSPGTDYTGELFF
CDR3 DNA: TGCGCCAGCAGCCCTGGAACAGATTACACCGGGGAGCTGTTTTTT

V gene: TRBV29-1
J gene: TRBJ1-2
clone size: few
D gene: NA
CDR3 protein: CSVERPAYGYTF
CDR3 DNA: TGCAGCGTTGAAAGGCCAGCCTATGGCTACACCTTC

V gene: TRBV19
J gene: TRBJ2-1
clone size: NA
D gene: NA
CDR3 protein: CASLGSNEQFF
CDR3 DNA: TGTGCCAGTCTCGGGAGCAACGAGCAGTTCTTC

V gene: TRBV5-1
J gene: TRBJ2-5
clone size: NA
D gene: NA
CDR3 protein: CASSSGSEETQYF
CDR3 DNA: TGCGCCAGCAGTTCAGGATCCGAAGAGACCCAGTACTTC

V gene: TRBV5-1
J gene: TRBJ2-3
clone size: NA
D gene: NA
CDR3 protein: CASQLGQASDTQYF
CDR3 DNA: TGCGCCAGCCAACTAGGTCAGGCCAGTGATACGCAGTATTTT

V gene: TRBV6-5
J gene: TRBJ1-1
clone size: NA
D gene: NA
CDR3 protein: CASSAEGVGTEAFF
CDR3 DNA: TGTGCCAGCAGCGCCGAGGGGGTGGGGACTGAAGCTTTCTTT

V gene: TRBV18
J gene: TRBJ1-1
clone size: NA
D gene: NA
CDR3 protein: CASSKNPPGYMNTEAFF
CDR3 DNA: TGTGCCAGCTCGAAAAACCCCCCTGGTTATATGAACACTGAAGCTTTCTTT

V gene: TRBV27
J gene: TRBJ1-5
clone size: once
D gene: NA
CDR3 protein: CASSLSRGTNQPQHF
CDR3 DNA: TGTGCCAGCAGTTTATCGAGGGGAACTAATCAGCCCCAGCATTTT

V gene: TRBV14
J gene: TRBJ2-7
clone size: NA
D gene: NA
CDR3 protein: CASSPISWDMTYEQYF
CDR3 DNA: TGTGCCAGCAGCCCGATTTCCTGGGACATGACCTACGAGCAGTACTTC

V gene: TRBV19
J gene: TRBJ1-1
clone size: NA
D gene: NA
CDR3 protein: CATRLGGTEAFF
CDR3 DNA: TGTGCCACCCGTCTGGGGGGCACTGAAGCTTTCTTT